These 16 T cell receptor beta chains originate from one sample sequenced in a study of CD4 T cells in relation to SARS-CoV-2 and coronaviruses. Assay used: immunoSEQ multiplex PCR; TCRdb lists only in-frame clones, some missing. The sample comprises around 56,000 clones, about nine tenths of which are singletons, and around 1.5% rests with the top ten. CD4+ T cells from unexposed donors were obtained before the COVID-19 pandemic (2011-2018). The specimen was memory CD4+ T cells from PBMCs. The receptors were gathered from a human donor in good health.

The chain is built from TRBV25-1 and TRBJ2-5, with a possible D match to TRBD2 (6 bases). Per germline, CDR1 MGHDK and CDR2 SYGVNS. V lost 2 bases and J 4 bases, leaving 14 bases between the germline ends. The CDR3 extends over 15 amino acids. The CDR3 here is CASSEIGGLRETQYF. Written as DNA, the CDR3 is TGTGCCAGCAGTGAAATCGGAGGGTTGCGAGAGACCCAGTACTTC. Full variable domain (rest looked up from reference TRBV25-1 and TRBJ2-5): EADIYQTPRYLVIGTGKKITLECSQTMGHDKMYWYQQDPGMELHLIHYSYGVNSTEKGDLSSESTVSRIRTEHFPLTLESARPSHTSQYLCASSEIGGLRETQYFGPGTRLLVL.

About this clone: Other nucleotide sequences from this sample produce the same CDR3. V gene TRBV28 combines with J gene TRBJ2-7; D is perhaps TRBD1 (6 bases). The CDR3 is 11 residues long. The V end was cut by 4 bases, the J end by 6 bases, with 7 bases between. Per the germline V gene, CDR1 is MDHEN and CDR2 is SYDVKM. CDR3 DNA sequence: TGTGCCAGCAGTTCCAGGGGCGAGCAGTACTTC. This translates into CASSSRGEQYF.

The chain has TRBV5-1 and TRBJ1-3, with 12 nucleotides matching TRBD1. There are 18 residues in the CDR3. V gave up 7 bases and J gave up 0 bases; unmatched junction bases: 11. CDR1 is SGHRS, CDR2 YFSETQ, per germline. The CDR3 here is CASGPGTGGSFSGNTIYF. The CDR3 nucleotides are TGCGCCAGCGGACCCGGGACAGGGGGCTCCTTCTCTGGAAACACCATATATTTT.

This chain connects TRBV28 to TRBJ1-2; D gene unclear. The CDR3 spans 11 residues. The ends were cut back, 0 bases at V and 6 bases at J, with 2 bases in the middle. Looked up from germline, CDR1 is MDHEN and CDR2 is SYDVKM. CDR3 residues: CASSLWDGYTF. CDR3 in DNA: TGTGCCAGCAGTTTATGGGATGGCTACACCTTC.

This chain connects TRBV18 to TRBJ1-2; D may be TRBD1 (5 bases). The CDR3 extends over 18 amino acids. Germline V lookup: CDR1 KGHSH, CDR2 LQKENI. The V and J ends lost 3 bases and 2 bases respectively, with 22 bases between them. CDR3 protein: CASSPPNGAAEVNYGYTF. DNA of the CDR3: TGTGCCAGCTCACCCCCTAATGGGGCGGCAGAAGTGAACTATGGCTACACCTTC.

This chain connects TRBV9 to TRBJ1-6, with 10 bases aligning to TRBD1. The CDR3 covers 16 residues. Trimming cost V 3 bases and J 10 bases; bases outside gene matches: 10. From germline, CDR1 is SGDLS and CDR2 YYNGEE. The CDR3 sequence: CASSAGDRGVESPLHF. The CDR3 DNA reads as TGTGCCAGCAGCGCTGGGGACAGGGGAGTTGAATCACCCCTCCACTTT.

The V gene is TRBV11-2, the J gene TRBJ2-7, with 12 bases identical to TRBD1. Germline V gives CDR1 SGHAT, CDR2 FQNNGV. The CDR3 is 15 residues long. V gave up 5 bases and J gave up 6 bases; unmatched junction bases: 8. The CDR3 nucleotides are TGTGCCAGCAGCGCCTCCGGGACAGGGGGCGCCGAGCAGTACTTC. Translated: CASSASGTGGAEQYF.

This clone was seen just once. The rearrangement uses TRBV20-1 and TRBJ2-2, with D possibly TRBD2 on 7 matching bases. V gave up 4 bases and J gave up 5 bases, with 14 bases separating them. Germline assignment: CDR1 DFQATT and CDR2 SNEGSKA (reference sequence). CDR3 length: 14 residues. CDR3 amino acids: CSAIEGGRTGELFF. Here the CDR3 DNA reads TGCAGTGCTATTGAGGGGGGGAGGACCGGGGAGCTGTTTTTT.

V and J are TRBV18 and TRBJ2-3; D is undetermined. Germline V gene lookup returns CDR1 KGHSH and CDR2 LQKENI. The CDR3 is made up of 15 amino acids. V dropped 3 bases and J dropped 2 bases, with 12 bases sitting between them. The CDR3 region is CASSPPGTYTDTQYF. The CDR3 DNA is TGTGCCAGCTCACCCCCCGGCACGTACACAGATACGCAGTATTTT.

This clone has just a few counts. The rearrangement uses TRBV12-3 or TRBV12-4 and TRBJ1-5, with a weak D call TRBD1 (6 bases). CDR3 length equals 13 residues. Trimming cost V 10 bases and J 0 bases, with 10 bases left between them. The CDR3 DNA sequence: TGTGCCATCCGGGACACTAGCAATCAGCCCCAGCATTTT. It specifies CAIRDTSNQPQHF.

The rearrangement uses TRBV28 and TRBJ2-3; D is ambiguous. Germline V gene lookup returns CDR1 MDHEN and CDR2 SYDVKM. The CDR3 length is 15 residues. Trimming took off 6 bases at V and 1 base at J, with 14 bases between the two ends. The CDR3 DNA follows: TGTGCCAGCAGACCTCCGGCTAGGGGCACAGATACGCAGTATTTT. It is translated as CASRPPARGTDTQYF.

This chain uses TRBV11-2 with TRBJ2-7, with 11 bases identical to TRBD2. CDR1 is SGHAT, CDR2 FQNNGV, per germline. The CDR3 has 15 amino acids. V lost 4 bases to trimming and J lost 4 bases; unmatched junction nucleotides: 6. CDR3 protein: CASSSLAGGKYEQYF. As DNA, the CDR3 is TGTGCCAGCAGCTCCTTAGCGGGAGGGAAATACGAGCAGTACTTC.

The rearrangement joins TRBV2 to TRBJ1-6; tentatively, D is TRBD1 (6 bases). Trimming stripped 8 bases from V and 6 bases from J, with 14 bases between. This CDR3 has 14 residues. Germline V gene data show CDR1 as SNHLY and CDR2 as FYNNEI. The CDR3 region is CASGGDNANSPLHF. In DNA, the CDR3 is TGTGCCAGCGGGGGCGACAATGCTAATTCACCCCTCCACTTT.

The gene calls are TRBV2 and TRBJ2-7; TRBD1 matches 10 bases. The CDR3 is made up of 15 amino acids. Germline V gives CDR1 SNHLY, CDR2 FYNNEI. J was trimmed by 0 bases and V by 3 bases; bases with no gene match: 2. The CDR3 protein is CASSDGTGASYEQYF. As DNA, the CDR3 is TGTGCCAGCAGTGATGGGACAGGGGCCTCCTACGAGCAGTACTTC.

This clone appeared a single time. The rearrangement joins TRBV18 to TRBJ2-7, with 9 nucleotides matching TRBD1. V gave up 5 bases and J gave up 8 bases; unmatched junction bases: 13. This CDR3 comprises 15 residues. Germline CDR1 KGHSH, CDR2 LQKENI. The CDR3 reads CASSGAGTGLLQQYF. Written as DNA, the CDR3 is TGTGCCAGCTCAGGCGCCGGGACAGGGCTTCTCCAGCAGTACTTC.

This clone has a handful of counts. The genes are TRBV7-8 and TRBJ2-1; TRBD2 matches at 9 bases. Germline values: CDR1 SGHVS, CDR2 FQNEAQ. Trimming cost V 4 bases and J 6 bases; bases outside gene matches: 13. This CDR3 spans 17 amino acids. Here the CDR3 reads CASSSKLGGRVGNEQFF. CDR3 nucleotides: TGTGCCAGCAGCTCCAAACTGGGCGGGAGGGTCGGCAATGAGCAGTTCTTC. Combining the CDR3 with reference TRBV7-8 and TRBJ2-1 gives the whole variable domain GAGVSQSPRYKVAKRGQDVALRCDPISGHVSLFWYQQALGQGPEFLTYFQNEAQLDKSGLPSDRFFAERPEGSVSTLKIQRTQQEDSAVYLCASSSKLGGRVGNEQFFGPGTRLTVL.